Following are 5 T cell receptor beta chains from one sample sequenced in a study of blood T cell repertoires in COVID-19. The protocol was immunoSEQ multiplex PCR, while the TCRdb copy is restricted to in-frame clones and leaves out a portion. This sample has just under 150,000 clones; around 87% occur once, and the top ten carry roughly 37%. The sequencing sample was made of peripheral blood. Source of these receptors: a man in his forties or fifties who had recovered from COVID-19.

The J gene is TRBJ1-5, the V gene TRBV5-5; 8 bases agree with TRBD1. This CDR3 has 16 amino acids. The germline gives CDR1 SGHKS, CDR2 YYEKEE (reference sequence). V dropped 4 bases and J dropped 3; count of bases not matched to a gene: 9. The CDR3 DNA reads TGTGCCAGCAGCCTGGGACAGGAAAGGGCCAATCAGCCCCAGCATTTT. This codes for CASSLGQERANQPQHF.

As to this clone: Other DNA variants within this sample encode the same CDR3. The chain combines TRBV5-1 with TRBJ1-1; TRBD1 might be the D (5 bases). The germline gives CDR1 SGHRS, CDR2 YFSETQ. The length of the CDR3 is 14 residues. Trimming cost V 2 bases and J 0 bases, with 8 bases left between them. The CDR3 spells CASSFDSMNTEAFF. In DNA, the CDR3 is TGCGCCAGCAGCTTTGACAGCATGAACACTGAAGCTTTCTTT.

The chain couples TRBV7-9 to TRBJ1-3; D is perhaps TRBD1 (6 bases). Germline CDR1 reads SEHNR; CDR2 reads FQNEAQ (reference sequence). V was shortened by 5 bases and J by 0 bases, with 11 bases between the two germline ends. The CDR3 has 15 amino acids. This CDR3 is CASSLGQSSGNTIYF. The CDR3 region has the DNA TGTGCCAGCAGCCTCGGACAGAGCTCTGGAAACACCATATATTTT. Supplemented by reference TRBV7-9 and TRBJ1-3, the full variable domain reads DTGVSQNPRHKITKRGQNVTFRCDPISEHNRLYWYRQTLGQGPEFLTYFQNEAQLEKSRLLSDRFSAERPKGSFSTLEIQRTEQGDSAMYLCASSLGQSSGNTIYFGEGSWLTVV.

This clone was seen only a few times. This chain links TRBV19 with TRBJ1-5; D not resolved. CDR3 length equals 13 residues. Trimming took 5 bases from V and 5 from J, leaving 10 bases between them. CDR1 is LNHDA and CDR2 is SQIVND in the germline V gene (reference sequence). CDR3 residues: CASSPTLDQPQHF. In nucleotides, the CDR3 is TGTGCCAGTAGTCCTACCCTCGATCAGCCCCAGCATTTT. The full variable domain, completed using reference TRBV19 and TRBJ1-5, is DGGITQSPKYLFRKEGQNVTLSCEQNLNHDAMYWYRQDPGQGLRLIYYSQIVNDFQKGDIAEGYSVSREKKESFPLTVTSAQKNPTAFYLCASSPTLDQPQHFGDGTRLSIL.

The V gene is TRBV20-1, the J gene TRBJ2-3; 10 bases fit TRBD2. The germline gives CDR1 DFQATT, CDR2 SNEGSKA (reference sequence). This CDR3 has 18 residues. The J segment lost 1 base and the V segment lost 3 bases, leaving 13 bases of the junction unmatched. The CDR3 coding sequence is TGCAGTGCTAGTGGAGGTCTAGCGGGGGCCCCTCGCACAGATACGCAGTATTTT. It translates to CSASGGLAGAPRTDTQYF.